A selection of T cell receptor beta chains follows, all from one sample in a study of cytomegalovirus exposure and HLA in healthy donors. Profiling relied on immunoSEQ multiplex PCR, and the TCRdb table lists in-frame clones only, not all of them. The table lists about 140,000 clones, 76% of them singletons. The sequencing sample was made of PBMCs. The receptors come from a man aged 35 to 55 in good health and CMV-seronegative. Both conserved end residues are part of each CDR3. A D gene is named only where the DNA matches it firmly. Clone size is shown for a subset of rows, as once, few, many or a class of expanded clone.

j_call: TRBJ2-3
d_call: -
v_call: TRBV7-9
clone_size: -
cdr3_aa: CASSKQILVTQRSTDTQYF
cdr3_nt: TGTGCCAGCAGTAAACAGATACTAGTTACCCAGCGTAGCACAGATACGCAGTATTTT

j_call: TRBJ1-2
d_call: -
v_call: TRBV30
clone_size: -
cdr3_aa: CAWRREYASYGYTF
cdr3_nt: TGTGCCTGGCGGAGGGAGTACGCAAGTTATGGCTACACCTTC

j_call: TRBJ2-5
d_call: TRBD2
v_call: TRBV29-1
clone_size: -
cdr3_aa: CSVARRTGGVETQYF
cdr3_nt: TGCAGCGTGGCGCGAAGGACGGGGGGGGTAGAGACCCAGTACTTC

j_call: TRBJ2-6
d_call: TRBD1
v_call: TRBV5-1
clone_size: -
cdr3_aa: CASSLGPGQGELSGANVLTF
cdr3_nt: TGCGCCAGCAGCTTGGGGCCGGGACAGGGAGAGCTCTCTGGGGCCAACGTCCTGACTTTC

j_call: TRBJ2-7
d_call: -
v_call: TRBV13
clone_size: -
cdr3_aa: CASSSRATSRYEQYF
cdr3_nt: TGTGCCAGCAGCTCGAGAGCTACTAGCCGATACGAGCAGTACTTC

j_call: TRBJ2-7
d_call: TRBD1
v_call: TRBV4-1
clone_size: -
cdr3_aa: CASSQGFATSDRAYEQYF
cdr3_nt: TGCGCCAGCAGCCAAGGGTTCGCTACTTCGGACAGGGCCTACGAGCAGTACTTC

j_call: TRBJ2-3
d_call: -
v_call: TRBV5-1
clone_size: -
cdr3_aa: CASSLGWRTDTQYF
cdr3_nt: TGCGCCAGCAGCTTGGGGTGGCGCACAGATACGCAGTATTTT

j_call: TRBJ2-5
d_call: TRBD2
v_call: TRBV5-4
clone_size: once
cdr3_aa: CASSPLAGGGETQYF
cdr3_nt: TGTGCCAGCAGCCCACTAGCGGGCGGCGGGGAGACCCAGTACTTC

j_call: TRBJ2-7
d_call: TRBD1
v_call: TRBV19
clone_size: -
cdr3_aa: CASSVGQAYEQYF
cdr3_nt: TGTGCCAGTAGTGTGGGACAGGCCTACGAGCAGTACTTC

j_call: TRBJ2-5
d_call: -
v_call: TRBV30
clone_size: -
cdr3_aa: CAWSVLLETQYF
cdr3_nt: TGTGCCTGGAGTGTACTGTTAGAGACCCAGTACTTC

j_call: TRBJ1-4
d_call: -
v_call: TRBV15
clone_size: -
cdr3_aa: CATSTSATNEKLFF
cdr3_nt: TGTGCCACCAGCACCAGTGCAACTAATGAAAAACTGTTTTTT

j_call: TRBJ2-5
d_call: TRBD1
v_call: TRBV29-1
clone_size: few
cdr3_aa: CSVPPGTGGETQYF
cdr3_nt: TGCAGCGTTCCCCCAGGGACAGGAGGGGAGACCCAGTACTTC

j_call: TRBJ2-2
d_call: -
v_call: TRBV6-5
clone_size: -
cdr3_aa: CASSHGTSGELFF
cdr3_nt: TGTGCCAGCAGTCACGGGACATCCGGGGAGCTGTTTTTT

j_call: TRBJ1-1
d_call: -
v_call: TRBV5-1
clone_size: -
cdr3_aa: CASSLVGREDLAFF
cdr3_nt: TGCGCCAGCAGCTTGGTAGGGCGGGAAGATCTAGCTTTCTTT

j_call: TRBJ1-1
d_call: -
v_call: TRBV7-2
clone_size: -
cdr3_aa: CASSPRQAPNTEAFF
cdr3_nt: TGTGCCAGCAGCCCCCGACAGGCCCCGAACACTGAAGCTTTCTTT

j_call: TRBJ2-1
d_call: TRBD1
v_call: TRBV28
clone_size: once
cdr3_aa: CASRIGTGAYNEQFF
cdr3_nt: TGTGCCAGCAGAATCGGGACAGGGGCGTACAATGAGCAGTTCTTC

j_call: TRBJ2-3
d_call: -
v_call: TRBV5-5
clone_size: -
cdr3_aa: CASLLAVGGTDTQYF
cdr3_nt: TGTGCCAGTTTACTAGCAGTAGGAGGCACAGATACGCAGTATTTT

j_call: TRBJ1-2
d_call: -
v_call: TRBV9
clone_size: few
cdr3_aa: CASSVDMEGYGYTF
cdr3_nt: TGTGCCAGCAGCGTGGACATGGAAGGATATGGCTACACCTTC

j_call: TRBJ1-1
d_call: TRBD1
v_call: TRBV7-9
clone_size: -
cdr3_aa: CASSPRTGEMNTEAFF
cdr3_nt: TGTGCCAGCAGCCCAAGGACAGGGGAGATGAACACTGAAGCTTTCTTT

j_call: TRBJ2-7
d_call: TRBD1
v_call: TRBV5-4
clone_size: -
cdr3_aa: CASSQDRGSYEQYF
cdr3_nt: TGTGCCAGCAGCCAGGACAGGGGAAGCTACGAGCAGTACTTC

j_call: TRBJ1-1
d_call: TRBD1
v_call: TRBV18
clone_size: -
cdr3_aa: CASSSGQGASTEAFF
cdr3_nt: TGTGCCAGCTCATCAGGACAGGGGGCGTCCACTGAAGCTTTCTTT

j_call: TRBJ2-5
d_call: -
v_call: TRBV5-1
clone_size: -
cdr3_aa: CASSLEGGTAGETQYF
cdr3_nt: TGCGCCAGCAGCTTGGAGGGCGGGACAGCTGGTGAGACCCAGTACTTC

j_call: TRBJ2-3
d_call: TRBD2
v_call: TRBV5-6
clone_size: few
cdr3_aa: CASTLTSGGPTDTQYF
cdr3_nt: TGTGCCAGCACCCTGACTAGCGGGGGGCCCACAGATACGCAGTATTTT

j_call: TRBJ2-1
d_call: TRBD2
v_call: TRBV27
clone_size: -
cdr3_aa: CASSLSPSGIDEQFF
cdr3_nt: TGTGCCAGCAGTTTATCCCCTAGCGGGATCGATGAGCAGTTCTTC

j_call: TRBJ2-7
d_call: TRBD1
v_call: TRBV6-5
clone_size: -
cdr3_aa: CASRVGQGTHYEQYF
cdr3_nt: TGTGCCAGCAGGGTGGGACAGGGGACCCACTACGAGCAGTACTTC

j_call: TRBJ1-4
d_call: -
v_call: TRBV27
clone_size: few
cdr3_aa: CASSSWGGVNEKLFF
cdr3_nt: TGTGCCAGCAGTTCTTGGGGGGGGGTCAATGAAAAACTGTTTTTT

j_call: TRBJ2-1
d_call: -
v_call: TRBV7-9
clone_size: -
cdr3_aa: CASIPTGDEQFF
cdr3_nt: TGTGCCAGCATCCCCACCGGGGATGAGCAGTTCTTC

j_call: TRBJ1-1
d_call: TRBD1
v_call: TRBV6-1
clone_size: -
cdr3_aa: CASSNGQGRNTEAFF
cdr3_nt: TGTGCCAGCAGCAACGGACAGGGGAGGAACACTGAAGCTTTCTTT

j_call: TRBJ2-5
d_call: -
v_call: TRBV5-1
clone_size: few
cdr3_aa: CASSLEGAVQETQYF
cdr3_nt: TGCGCCAGCAGCCTCGAAGGAGCGGTCCAAGAGACCCAGTACTTC

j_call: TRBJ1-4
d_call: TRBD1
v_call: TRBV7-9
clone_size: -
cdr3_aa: CASSLGTGSINEKLFF
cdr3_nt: TGTGCCAGCAGCCTTGGGACAGGGAGCATAAATGAAAAACTGTTTTTT

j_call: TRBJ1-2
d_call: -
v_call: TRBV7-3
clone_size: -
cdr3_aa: CASSLMGADYGYTF
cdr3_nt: TGTGCCAGCAGCTTAATGGGGGCGGACTATGGCTACACCTTC

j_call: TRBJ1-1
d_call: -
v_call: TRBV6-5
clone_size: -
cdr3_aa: CASSYLQGSRAEAFF
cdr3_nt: TGTGCCAGCAGTTACCTACAGGGAAGTAGAGCTGAAGCTTTCTTT

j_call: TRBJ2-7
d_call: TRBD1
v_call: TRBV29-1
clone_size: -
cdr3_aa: CSASGGQGLYEQYF
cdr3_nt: TGCAGCGCCTCCGGGGGACAGGGGTTATACGAGCAGTACTTC

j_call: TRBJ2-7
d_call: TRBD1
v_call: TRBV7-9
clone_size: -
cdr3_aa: CASRRDREYEQYF
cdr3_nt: TGTGCCAGCCGGCGGGACAGGGAGTACGAGCAGTACTTC

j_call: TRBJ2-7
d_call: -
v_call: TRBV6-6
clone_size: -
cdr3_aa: CASSYNYEQYF
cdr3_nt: TGTGCCAGCAGTTATAATTACGAGCAGTACTTC

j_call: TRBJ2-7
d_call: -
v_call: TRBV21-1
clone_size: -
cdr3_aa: CASSTSPTARGQYEQYF
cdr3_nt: TGTGCCAGCAGCACCTCCCCCACGGCCAGGGGACAGTACGAGCAGTACTTC

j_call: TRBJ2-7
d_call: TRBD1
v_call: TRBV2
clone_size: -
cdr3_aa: CASSAPETGDEQYF
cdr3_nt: TGTGCCAGCAGTGCTCCCGAAACAGGGGACGAGCAGTACTTC

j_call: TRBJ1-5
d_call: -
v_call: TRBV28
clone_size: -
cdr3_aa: CASRTGSDQPQHF
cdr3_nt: TGTGCCAGCAGAACAGGGTCCGATCAGCCCCAGCATTTT

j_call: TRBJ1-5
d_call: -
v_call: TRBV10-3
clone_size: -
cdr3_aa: CAISGGGNQPQHF
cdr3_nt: TGTGCCATCTCCGGGGGGGGTAATCAGCCCCAGCATTTT

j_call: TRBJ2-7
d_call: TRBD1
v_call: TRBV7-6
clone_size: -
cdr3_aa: CASSLGQGGIYEQYF
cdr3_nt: TGTGCCAGCAGCCTCGGACAGGGGGGAATCTACGAGCAGTACTTC

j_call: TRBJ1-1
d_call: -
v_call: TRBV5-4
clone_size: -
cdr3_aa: CASSLVAGLNTEAFF
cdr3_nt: TGTGCCAGCAGCTTGGTCGCAGGGCTAAACACTGAAGCTTTCTTT

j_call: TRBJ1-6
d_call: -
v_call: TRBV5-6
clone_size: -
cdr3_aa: CASSLGHRVSYNSPLHF
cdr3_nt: TGTGCCAGCAGCTTGGGGCACAGGGTGTCGTATAATTCACCCCTCCACTTT

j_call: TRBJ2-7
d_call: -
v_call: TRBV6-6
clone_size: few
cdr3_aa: CASREGLIREQYF
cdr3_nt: TGTGCCAGCAGGGAGGGTTTGATCCGCGAGCAGTACTTC

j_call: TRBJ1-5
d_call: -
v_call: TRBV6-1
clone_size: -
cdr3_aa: CASSEAPGRGGDQPQHF
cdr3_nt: TGTGCCAGCAGTGAAGCCCCGGGGAGGGGGGGTGATCAGCCCCAGCATTTT

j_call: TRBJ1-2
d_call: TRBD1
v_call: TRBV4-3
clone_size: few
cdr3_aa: CASSRQDPDREGYTF
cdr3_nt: TGCGCCAGCAGCCGTCAAGACCCGGACAGGGAAGGCTACACCTTC

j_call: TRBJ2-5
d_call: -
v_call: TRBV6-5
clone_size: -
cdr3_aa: CASGPYQGHSETQYF
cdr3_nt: TGTGCCAGCGGACCGTATCAGGGACATTCAGAGACCCAGTACTTC

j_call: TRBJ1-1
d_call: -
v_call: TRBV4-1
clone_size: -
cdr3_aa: CASSHTPGHPNTEAFF
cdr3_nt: TGCGCCAGCAGCCATACTCCAGGACACCCGAACACTGAAGCTTTCTTT

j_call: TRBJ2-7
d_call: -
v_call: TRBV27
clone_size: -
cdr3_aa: CTYSPRRTYEQYF
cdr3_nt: TGTACATACTCCCCGCGCAGGACCTACGAGCAGTACTTC

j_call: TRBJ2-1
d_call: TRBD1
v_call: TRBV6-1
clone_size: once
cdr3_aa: CASSAGTGDYNEQFF
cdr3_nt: TGTGCCAGCAGTGCCGGGACAGGGGATTACAATGAGCAGTTCTTC

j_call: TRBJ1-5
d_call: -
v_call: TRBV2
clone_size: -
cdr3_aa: CASKGSGQPQHF
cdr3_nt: TGTGCCAGCAAGGGCAGCGGTCAGCCCCAGCATTTT

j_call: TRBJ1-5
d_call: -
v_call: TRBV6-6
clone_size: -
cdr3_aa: CASSSFSPGNNQPQHF
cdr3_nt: TGTGCCAGCAGTTCCTTCTCTCCCGGGAACAATCAGCCCCAGCATTTT

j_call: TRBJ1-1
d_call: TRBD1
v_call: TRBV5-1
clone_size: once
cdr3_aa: CASRPPGTANTEAFF
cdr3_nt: TGCGCCAGCAGACCTCCCGGGACAGCGAACACTGAAGCTTTCTTT

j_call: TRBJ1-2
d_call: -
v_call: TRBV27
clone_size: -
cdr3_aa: CASSLNRDYGYTF
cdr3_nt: TGTGCCAGCAGTTTAAACAGGGACTATGGCTACACCTTC

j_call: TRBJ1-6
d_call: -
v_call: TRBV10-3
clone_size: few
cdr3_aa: CAISYGDNSPLHF
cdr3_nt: TGTGCCATCAGTTACGGGGATAATTCACCCCTCCACTTT

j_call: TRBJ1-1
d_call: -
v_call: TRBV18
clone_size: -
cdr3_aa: CASSFPNRDTSEAFF
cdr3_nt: TGTGCCAGCTCATTCCCCAACCGGGACACCTCTGAAGCTTTCTTT

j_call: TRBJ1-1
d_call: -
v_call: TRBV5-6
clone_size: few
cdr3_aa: CASAGPPGTEAFF
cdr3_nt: TGTGCCAGCGCAGGGCCTCCAGGGACTGAAGCTTTCTTT

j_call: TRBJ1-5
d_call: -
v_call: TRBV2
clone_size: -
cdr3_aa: CASSSRTGGGNQPQHF
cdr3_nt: TGTGCCAGCAGTAGCCGGACGGGGGGAGGCAATCAGCCCCAGCATTTT

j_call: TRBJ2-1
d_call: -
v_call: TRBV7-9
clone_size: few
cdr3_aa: CASRPARTVYNEQFF
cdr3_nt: TGTGCCAGCAGGCCTGCGCGGACTGTCTACAATGAGCAGTTCTTC

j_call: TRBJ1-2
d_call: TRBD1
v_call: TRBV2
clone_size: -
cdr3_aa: CASRGQGSTDGYTF
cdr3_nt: TGTGCCAGCAGAGGACAGGGATCGACTGATGGCTACACCTTC

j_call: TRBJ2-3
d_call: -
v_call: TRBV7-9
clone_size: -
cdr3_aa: CASSSGGPDTQYF
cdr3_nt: TGTGCCAGCAGCTCGGGGGGCCCAGATACGCAGTATTTT